The clone carrying this T cell receptor (beta chain) was seen only once. Its specificity is unknown. CDR3 length equals 15 residues. Germline V gene data show CDR1 as SGHAT and CDR2 as FQNNGV. Trimming shortened V by 5 bases and J by 6 bases, and 14 bases separated the two germline ends. The record originates from a study of cytomegalovirus exposure and HLA in healthy donors. On the study more broadly: A later analysis reported the same platform for the 90 to 150 validation repertoires and the 650 to 750 first-cohort repertoires. The study, taken as a whole, reports: Specificity of a few CMV-associated chains for CMV antigens was verified in vitro.

Libraries were prepared by immunoSEQ multiplex PCR; TCRdb keeps only in-frame clonotypes and omits some of them. The sample consists of under 300,000 clones, just over 85% of them appearing once. The V call is TRBV11-2, the J call TRBJ1-6; no reliable D call. The source is a woman under 30 in good health and CMV-seronegative. Sequencing was done on a sample of PBMCs. The CDR3 coding sequence is TGTGCCAGCAGCGTTAACATAGCCAGTAATTCACCCCTCCACTTT. This translates into CASSVNIASNSPLHF.